This TCR beta chain emerged from a study of identical twins. General study points: The study reached conclusions through statistical analysis that was cross-sectional, not following the same donors. Alpha sequences that were out-of-frame and twin-shared showed an excess of low generation probability. Invariant MAIT and iNKT cells may have partly biased zero-insertion analyses.

This clonotype was observed many times. Its target is unknown. V lost 5 bases and J lost 6; bases outside the gene matches: 9. The length of the CDR3 is 14 residues. The germline CDR1 and CDR2 sequences are MGHDK and SYGVNS. TCRdb called the 5' RACE reads again in MiXCR, with one record for every CDR3 protein. The sample has around 680,000 distinct CDR3 sequences, under 9% seen once. The same sample was also studied in work on yellow fever vaccine responses in identical twins.

The J gene is TRBJ2-7, the V gene TRBV25-1, with 8 bases fitting TRBD2. This sequence originates from a young woman in good health. The sample taken for sequencing was PBMCs. CDR3 region: CASSPFGRGAEQYF. DNA of the CDR3: TGTGCCAGCAGTCCCTTCGGGAGGGGGGCCGAGCAGTACTTC.